This passage covers 20 T cell receptor beta chains from one sample sequenced in a study of sequential checkpoint blockade in melanoma. Treatment of the sample: randomized to nivolumab then ipilimumab (arm A) or the reverse (arm B). Clones were sequenced by immunoSEQ multiplex PCR, and TCRdb holds only the in-frame ones, with some missing. This sample has about 11,000 clones, with nearly 70% found just once. The starting material was CD8+ T cells sorted from blood (inferred from file names), obtained from a patient given nivolumab and ipilimumab in sequence. These receptors came from a human donor with melanoma.

This clone appeared a few times. The rearrangement links TRBV9 to TRBJ2-1; D is ambiguous. The CDR3 spans 13 residues. The germline V gene encodes CDR1 SGDLS and CDR2 YYNGEE. Trimming removed 4 bases at V and 5 bases at J, with 10 bases between. CDR3 residues: CASSTEMDNEQFF. CDR3 coding DNA: TGTGCCAGCAGCACAGAGATGGACAATGAGCAGTTCTTC.

The gene calls are TRBV27 and TRBJ1-4, with D perhaps matching TRBD1 (5 bases). Trimming left V 7 bases short and J 8 bases short, with 17 bases between. CDR1 MNHEY and CDR2 SMNVEV come from the germline V gene (reference sequence). The CDR3 is made up of 14 amino acids. CDR3 amino acids: CASTNRGVAEKLFF. Here the CDR3 DNA reads TGTGCCAGCACCAATCGGGGGGTTGCCGAAAAACTGTTTTTT.

This clone came up a few times. The chain is built from TRBV27 and TRBJ2-1; D unresolved. The CDR3 has 15 amino acids. Germline V gene lookup returns CDR1 MNHEY and CDR2 SMNVEV (reference sequence). V gave up 5 bases and J gave up 0 bases, with 11 bases separating them. The CDR3 nucleotides are TGTGCCAGCAGTCCCAACTGGAGCTCCTACAATGAGCAGTTCTTC. Amino acid sequence: CASSPNWSSYNEQFF.

A remark on this clone: This probably arose from a read error, given a far larger clone one base away. V usage is TRBV9 and J usage is TRBJ1-2, with 7 bases aligning to TRBD1. The V gene end was trimmed by 0 bases and the J gene end by 5 bases; junction bases not matched to a gene: 16. The CDR3 contains 18 residues. The germline gives CDR1 SGDLS, CDR2 YYNGEE. The CDR3 reads CASSVGQGLSSLTYGYTF. The CDR3 DNA reads as TGTGCCAGCAGCGTAGGACAGGGCCTAAGTAGCCTTACATATGGCTACACCTTC. The entire variable domain, with the rest obtained from reference TRBV9 and TRBJ1-2, is as follows: DSGVTQTPKHLITATGQRVTLRCSPRSGDLSVYWYQQSLDQGLQFLIQYYNGEERAKGNILERFSAQQFPDLHSELNLSSLELGDSALYFCASSVGQGLSSLTYGYTFGSGTRLTVV.

This clone was observed a handful of times. This chain links TRBV25-1 with TRBJ2-5; 8 bases match TRBD1. The germline V gene encodes CDR1 MGHDK and CDR2 SYGVNS. This CDR3 has 14 residues. J was trimmed by 2 bases and V by 4 bases; bases with no gene match: 3. CDR3 loop: CASSGWTGQETQYF. The CDR3 DNA sequence: TGTGCCAGCAGTGGTTGGACAGGGCAAGAGACCCAGTACTTC.

This clone was detected once. The J gene is TRBJ2-5, the V gene TRBV30, with 8 bases identical to TRBD1. CDR1 is GTSNPN, CDR2 SVGIG, per germline (reference sequence). The CDR3 has 15 residues. With V trimmed by 0 bases and J by 4 bases, 7 bases remained unmatched. The CDR3 reads CAWSVLRQGRETQYF. The CDR3 DNA reads TGTGCCTGGAGTGTACTAAGACAGGGGAGAGAGACCCAGTACTTC.

V usage is TRBV4-2 and J usage is TRBJ1-2, with 8 bases matching TRBD1. The CDR3 is 16 residues long. Looked up from germline, CDR1 is LGHNA and CDR2 is YNFKEQ. V shed 0 bases and J 2 bases; nucleotides not matched to a gene: 5. This CDR3 reads CASSQDVDRDNYGYTF. CDR3 DNA: TGTGCCAGCAGCCAAGATGTGGACAGGGACAACTATGGCTACACCTTC.

This clone showed up just a few times. The junction differs from germline at one of its ends, possibly a read error. The genes are TRBV4-1 and TRBJ2-2; a weak D match, TRBD2 (5 bases). This CDR3 spans 13 amino acids. Germline assignment: CDR1 MGHRA and CDR2 YSYEKL. As DNA, the CDR3 is TGCGCCAGCAGCCCCCCCCAACACCGGGGAGCTGTTTTT. Its translation: CASSPPQHRGAVF.

The CDR3 coding sequence is TGTGCCAGCAGCCCCCGGGACAGGGGTCCTTATGGCTACACCTTC. Translated: CASSPRDRGPYGYTF. This chain uses TRBV13 with TRBJ1-2; 10 bases are a match to TRBD1. The J segment lost 5 bases and the V segment lost 5 bases, leaving 8 bases of the junction unmatched. The germline V gene encodes CDR1 PRHDT and CDR2 FYEKMQ (reference sequence). The CDR3 is 15 amino acids.

The chain recombines TRBV7-8 with TRBJ2-7, with 13 bases aligning to TRBD2. This CDR3 contains 16 residues. CDR1 is SGHVS and CDR2 is FQNEAQ in the germline V gene. The J segment lost 7 bases and the V segment lost 4 bases, leaving 10 bases of the junction unmatched. The CDR3 DNA is TGTGCCAGCAGCTCAAACGGACTAGCGGGAGTGAGAGAGCAGTACTTC. As protein: CASSSNGLAGVREQYF.

This chain links TRBV19 with TRBJ2-7; TRBD2 might be the D (5 bases). The V gene's germline CDR1 is LNHDA and CDR2 SQIVND (reference sequence). The CDR3 runs 15 residues. The V end lost 4 bases, the J end lost 4 bases, and 17 bases lay between the germline ends. CDR3 coding DNA: TGTGCCAGTAGTACGACCCCCAGGAGACTATACGAGCAGTACTTC. It encodes CASSTTPRRLYEQYF.

The chain combines TRBV9 with TRBJ1-2; D unresolved. Trimming took off 3 bases at V and 2 bases at J, with 8 bases between the two ends. The CDR3 is 13 amino acids. Germline V gene sequence: CDR1 SGDLS, CDR2 YYNGEE. The CDR3 is CASSADWNYGYTF. DNA of the CDR3: TGTGCCAGCAGCGCGGACTGGAACTATGGCTACACCTTC. The variable domain in full, with the rest retrieved from reference TRBV9 and TRBJ1-2, is DSGVTQTPKHLITATGQRVTLRCSPRSGDLSVYWYQQSLDQGLQFLIQYYNGEERAKGNILERFSAQQFPDLHSELNLSSLELGDSALYFCASSADWNYGYTFGSGTRLTVV.

The CDR3 DNA sequence: TGCGCCAGCAGCTGGCTAGCGGGAGGGGGCGAGCAGTACTTC. Its protein product is CASSWLAGGGEQYF. J is TRBJ2-7 and V is TRBV5-1; 12 nucleotides align to TRBD2. CDR3 length equals 14 residues. With 3 bases clipped from V and 6 bases from J, the junction kept 4 bases outside the gene matches. Germline lookup yields CDR1 SGHRS and CDR2 YFSETQ.

This rearrangement joins TRBV2 to TRBJ2-6; D is possibly TRBD1 (6 bases). Per the germline V gene, CDR1 is SNHLY and CDR2 is FYNNEI. The CDR3 spans 16 residues. Trimming removed 4 bases from V and 0 bases from J, with 10 bases in between. The CDR3: CASSAGTSSGANVLTF. The CDR3 DNA sequence: TGTGCCAGCAGTGCGGGGACAAGCTCTGGGGCCAACGTCCTGACTTTC. Full variable domain (missing parts from reference TRBV2 and TRBJ2-6): EPEVTQTPSHQVTQMGQEVILRCVPISNHLYFYWYRQILGQKVEFLVSFYNNEISEKSEIFDDQFSVERPDGSNFTLKIRSTKLEDSAMYFCASSAGTSSGANVLTFGAGSRLTVL.

Only a few counts were recorded for this clone. The chain employs TRBV28 and TRBJ2-7, with D possibly matching TRBD1 (5 bases). Trimming shortened V by 1 base and J by 3 bases, and 7 bases separated the two germline ends. This CDR3 contains 13 residues. Germline values: CDR1 MDHEN, CDR2 SYDVKM. The CDR3 spells CASSLFDSYEQYF. The CDR3, as DNA: TGTGCCAGCAGTTTATTCGACAGCTACGAGCAGTACTTC.

The rearrangement uses TRBV6-6 and TRBJ2-2; D unclear. V was shortened by 9 bases and J by 0 bases, with 17 bases between the two germline ends. Germline values: CDR1 MNHNY, CDR2 SVGAGI (reference sequence). The CDR3 runs to 16 residues. The DNA of the CDR3 is TGTGCCAGTCCTCGAGTAGATTTCGCGAACACCGGGGAGCTGTTTTTT. Its protein product is CASPRVDFANTGELFF.

The chain employs TRBV4-1 and TRBJ2-7; possibly TRBD2 for D (6 bases). V was cut by 3 bases and J by 8 bases, with 26 bases left in between. This CDR3 region has 17 residues. The germline V gene encodes CDR1 MGHRA and CDR2 YSYEKL. The chain's CDR3 is CASSQTGGAGEWRQQYF. The DNA of the CDR3 is TGCGCCAGCAGCCAGACTGGCGGGGCAGGCGAGTGGCGGCAGCAGTACTTC.

The genes are TRBV6-5 and TRBJ2-7; 8 positions agree with TRBD2. The V segment lost 7 bases and the J segment 6 bases; nucleotides outside the gene matches: 14. Per the germline V gene, CDR1 is MNHEY and CDR2 is SVGAGI. CDR3 length equals 15 residues. This CDR3 is CASTYLGTRIREQYF. CDR3 sequence (DNA): TGTGCCAGCACCTACTTAGGGACTAGAATCCGCGAGCAGTACTTC.

The chain carries TRBV19 and TRBJ2-7; 7 bases map to TRBD2. Trimming took 3 bases from V and 2 from J; bases not matched to a gene: 4. The CDR3 loop spans 14 amino acids. Germline CDR1 and CDR2: LNHDA and SQIVND (reference sequence). CDR3 coding DNA: TGTGCCAGTAGTATCGTGGGAGGGGCCTACGAGCAGTACTTC. As protein: CASSIVGGAYEQYF.

Concerning this clone itself: An end of the junction differs from the germline gene, which may be a read error. The same CDR3 can be traced to other DNA sequences in this sample. The rearrangement joins TRBV7-8 to TRBJ1-6; TRBD1 matches 7 bases. The CDR3 consists of 15 residues. The V gene's germline CDR1 is SGHVS and CDR2 FQNEAQ. The CDR3 DNA sequence: TGTGCCAGCAGCTTAGACAGGGGCTATAATTCCCCCCTCCACTTT. Residues: CASSLDRGYNSPLHF.